This T cell receptor beta chain was sequenced for a study of blood T cells in healthy people across ages (dated by TCRdb to about 2015). Study-wide context: In model experiments, roughly one uniquely barcoded TCR beta cDNA molecule per two T cells was captured by template switching. Using deep sequencing normalized with unique cDNA molecular identifiers, the study measured how TCR beta repertoire diversity changes with age. The donors were split into four age groups: young (average 16 years), middle-aged (around 40), aged (over 55) and long-lived (approximately 89). Donors of different ages were randomly distributed across sequencing lanes to avoid experimental bias. The study analyzed two additional independent replicas of 1 million unique cDNA reads from the same blood draw for two donors, one aged 18 to 30 and one aged 80 or older.

The library was built by means of 5' RACE. The listed sequencing device is Illumina HiSeq 2500. The second PCR ran for about 7 to 11 cycles and used a J-beta primer mix along with a sample-barcoded 5' primer. A template-switch 5' adaptor carrying 12 random nucleotides introduced a unique molecular identifier onto each TCR beta cDNA molecule. At least 3 million CDR3-containing paired-end reads were obtained from each sample. First-strand cDNA synthesis was performed from all RNA using the Mint cDNA synthesis kit, with priming by a TRBC-specific oligonucleotide. All cDNA was treated with uracil-DNA glycosylase and then went through a first 18-cycle PCR with the universal primers M1SS and BC2_uni_R. From the authors' description of their analysis: For normalization, 1 million high-quality reads, each with a distinct molecular identifier, were randomly selected from each sample. Reads sharing molecular identifiers were discarded rather than binned into consensus sequences. MiTCR, with a Q25 quality threshold and the strictest error-elimination algorithm, was used for CDR3 identification, clonotype clustering and error correction. A nonparametric unseen species model with Euler transformation was used to estimate lower-bound total TCR beta diversity. The public reads were run again by TCRdb, first through fastp at Q25 and then through MiXCR, and only productive beta chains were kept. For every CDR3 protein sequence, its rows merge into one entry that carries the most common genes and DNA. These V and J calls derive from TCRdb rather than the authors' analysis. The sample table contains 1.5 million to 2 million distinct CDR3 sequences; only one count was recorded for around 50% of them. In total, the top ten clones hold less than 2.5% of the sample.

What the study reported, not specific to this receptor: Conclusive comparison of naive and antigen-experienced compartments was prevented by the profiling of bulk unsorted PBMCs. Observed TCR beta diversity correlated strongly with the percentage of naive T cells measured by flow cytometry. Estimates of total diversity based on one million sequenced T cells were considered lower bounds and underestimates. Observed TCR beta diversity per million T cells fell roughly linearly with age, and a significant reduction was already apparent by age around 40. Compared with the aged group, the long-lived group had more naive CD4+ T cells, fewer expanded clones and increased TCR diversity, suggesting age selection. Because donor CMV infection status was unknown, age-related changes in expanded clonotypes were potentially confounded.

Donors were 39 systemically healthy Caucasian individuals from Russia aged roughly 6 to 90 years. Each donor gave ten milliliters of peripheral blood, collected into EDTA-treated Vacutainer tubes. Ficoll-Paque density-gradient centrifugation was used to isolate PBMCs, with at least 6 million obtained per sample. Total RNA, at least 6 micrograms per sample, was extracted from PBMCs with Trizol reagent. Naive CD45RAhigh/CD27high T cell percentages were measured by flow cytometry on a PBMC aliquot from every donor. To note about this clonotype: Its antigen specificity is not known. One base away there is no much larger clone; base qualities are not given.

The CDR3 spans 12 residues, from the cysteine through the phenylalanine. The CDR3 DNA has 36 bases and is translated from base 1. Reading the germline V gene (reference sequence) gives CDR1 LNHNV and CDR2 YYDKDF. Relative to germline, V is 5 bases shorter and J is 7 bases shorter, with 12 bases between their ends. The specimen was blood. The chain is encoded by TRBV15 joined to TRBJ2-7; no D gene call is confident. The clonotype originates from a woman aged 40 to 50 in good health. The encoded CDR3 is CATSVAIGEQYF. The bases read TGTGCCACCAGCGTGGCGATCGGGGAGCAGTACTTC.